Listed below are T cell receptor beta chains from one sample, sequenced in a study of blood T cell repertoires in COVID-19. Only in-frame clones appear in the TCRdb table, and some are missing; sequencing was by immunoSEQ multiplex PCR. Of approximately 150,000 clones listed, about 87% were seen once; the top ten hold 8.6%. Specimen: peripheral blood. All receptors derive from a woman aged 45-60 years with active or convalescent COVID-19. CDR3s include the opening cysteine and the closing phenylalanine or tryptophan. Fields, in order: D gene, J gene, clone size, V gene, CDR3 DNA, CDR3 protein. The D gene is left open where the match is weak. Size is stated for part of the rows, as once, few or many counts, or as a class when the clone is expanded.

>NA|TRBJ2-4|NA|TRBV28
TGTGCCAGCAGTTTATCTGGGGGCCAGAACATTCAGTACTTC
CASSLSGGQNIQYF
>NA|TRBJ1-1|NA|TRBV5-4
TGTGCCAGCAGCTCGACAGTTATTACTGAAGCTTTCTTT
CASSSTVITEAFF
>NA|TRBJ1-1|NA|TRBV5-1
TGCGCCAGCAGCAACGGACAGCTCGACGTCACTGAAGCTTTCTTT
CASSNGQLDVTEAFF
>TRBD1|TRBJ1-2|NA|TRBV4-3
TGCGCCAGCAGCCAAGATAGGGAACGGGAGGGGGCGGATGGCTACACCTTC
CASSQDREREGADGYTF
>TRBD2|TRBJ2-3|NA|TRBV24-1
TGTGCCACCAGTGACGTCCCTCCGCGGGAGATGTCTGATACGCAGTATTTT
CATSDVPPREMSDTQYF
>TRBD1|TRBJ1-2|NA|TRBV28
TGTGCCAGCACCAAACAGGGGAGCTATGGCTACACCTTC
CASTKQGSYGYTF
>NA|TRBJ1-1|NA|TRBV25-1
TGTGCCAGCAGTGGAACCCTTGGACAGTCCACTGAAGCTTTCTTT
CASSGTLGQSTEAFF
>TRBD1|TRBJ1-2|NA|TRBV5-5
TGTGCCAGCAGCTTGGACCGGGACAGGGCATTAGGCTACACCTTC
CASSLDRDRALGYTF
>TRBD2|TRBJ2-2|NA|TRBV6-2/TRBV6-3
TGTGCCAGCAGTTACGCACCGGGACTAGCGGGAGAGAACACCGGGGAGCTGTTTTTT
CASSYAPGLAGENTGELFF
>NA|TRBJ2-2|once|TRBV5-5
TGTGCCAGCAGCTTCCGTGCCGGGGAGCTGTTTTTT
CASSFRAGELFF
>TRBD1|TRBJ1-2|once|TRBV7-9
TGTGCCAGCAGCCGACAGGGGCAGGACTATGGCTACACCTTC
CASSRQGQDYGYTF
>TRBD1|TRBJ1-1|few|TRBV6-5
TGTGCCAGCAGTTACGGACAGGGGCACACTGAAGCTTTCTTT
CASSYGQGHTEAFF
>NA|TRBJ1-1|NA|TRBV7-3
TGTGCCAGCAGATCTTCATCAGGGCCCCGGATGAACACTGAAGCTTTCTTT
CASRSSSGPRMNTEAFF
>NA|TRBJ1-1|NA|TRBV19
TGTGCCAGTAGTATTGCGGGCCTAGGGAACACTGAAGCTTTCTTT
CASSIAGLGNTEAFF
>NA|TRBJ1-5|NA|TRBV3-1/TRBV3-2
TGTGCCAGCAGCCAAGGAGCCCAGGGCACGACGCCCCAGCATTTT
CASSQGAQGTTPQHF
>TRBD1|TRBJ1-4|NA|TRBV28
TGTGCCAGCAGTTTTCCCGGCGGGACAGCCCGAAAACTGTTTTTT
CASSFPGGTARKLFF
>TRBD2|TRBJ2-1|few|TRBV10-3
TGTGCCATCAGTCGACCCGGACTAGCGGCGGGCAATGAGCAGTTCTTC
CAISRPGLAAGNEQFF
>NA|TRBJ2-1|NA|TRBV3-1/TRBV3-2
TGTGCCAGCAGCGTACTAGGCTCCTACAATGAGCAGTTCTTC
CASSVLGSYNEQFF
>NA|TRBJ1-2|NA|TRBV7-2
TGTGCCAGCAGCGTCGGGAATAATTTGGGCTACACCTTC
CASSVGNNLGYTF
>NA|TRBJ2-4|NA|TRBV7-2
TGTGCCAGCAGCTCGCAGGGGAGTAACATTCAGTACTTC
CASSSQGSNIQYF
>NA|TRBJ1-5|NA|TRBV19
TGTGCAGTGGGGACATACAATCAGCCCCAGCATTTT
CAVGTYNQPQHF
>TRBD1|TRBJ1-3|NA|TRBV15
TGTGCCACCAGCAGACTCGACAGGGTTGACACCATATATTTT
CATSRLDRVDTIYF
>TRBD1|TRBJ1-5|NA|TRBV18
TGTGCCAGCTCATCCAGAGGACAGGGAAGCAATCAGCCCCAGCATTTT
CASSSRGQGSNQPQHF
>TRBD2|TRBJ2-1|NA|TRBV11-2
TGTGCCAGCAGCTCCAGGGCTAGCGGGAGAGGTGAGCAGTTCTTC
CASSSRASGRGEQFF
>TRBD1|TRBJ1-1|NA|TRBV4-2
TGTGCCAGCAGCTATACGGGACAGGAAGCTTTCTTT
CASSYTGQEAFF
>TRBD2|TRBJ2-5|NA|TRBV7-2
TGTGCCAGCAGCAAACGAGGGCTAGCGGGAATAGAGACCCAGTACTTC
CASSKRGLAGIETQYF
>NA|TRBJ2-5|NA|TRBV4-1
TGCGCCAGCAGCCTCGGAGTCAAGGAGACCCAGTACTTC
CASSLGVKETQYF
>NA|TRBJ1-1|once|TRBV12-3/TRBV12-4
TGTGCCAGCAGTTTTTCCCCAAACTCTGAAGCTTTCTTT
CASSFSPNSEAFF
>TRBD1|TRBJ2-4|NA|TRBV18
TGTGCCAGCTCACCTTCGACAGGGTCGGTGAACATTCAGTACTTC
CASSPSTGSVNIQYF
>TRBD2|TRBJ2-7|NA|TRBV9
TGTGCCAGCAGCGTAGCGGGGGGAGGGCCCTACGAGCAGTACTTC
CASSVAGGGPYEQYF
>NA|TRBJ1-2|few|TRBV18
TGTGCCAGCTCACCACGACAGGCCGATGGTGGCTACACCTTC
CASSPRQADGGYTF
>NA|TRBJ1-5|once|TRBV7-2
TGTGCCAGCAGCTTCCGGGGGTACGAACAGCCCCAGCATTTT
CASSFRGYEQPQHF
>NA|TRBJ1-6|NA|TRBV9
TGTGCCAGCAGCGTACCGGGGTCACCCCTCCACTTT
CASSVPGSPLHF
>TRBD1|TRBJ2-7|once|TRBV5-1
TGCGCCAGCAGCTTGGACAGGGGGAACGAGCAGTACTTC
CASSLDRGNEQYF
>TRBD1|TRBJ1-1|NA|TRBV7-8
TGTGCCAGCAGCTTAGGGACAGGGTACACTGAAGCTTTCTTT
CASSLGTGYTEAFF
>NA|TRBJ2-2|NA|TRBV5-1
TGCGCCAGCAGCTTAGACAGCCTGATTACCGGGGAGCTGTTTTTT
CASSLDSLITGELFF
>TRBD1|TRBJ2-5|NA|TRBV19
TGTGCCAGTACCATGATGCCAGGGGGCCAAGAGACCCAGTACTTC
CASTMMPGGQETQYF
>TRBD1|TRBJ2-6|NA|TRBV5-4
TGTGCCAGCAGTAGACAGGGCTCTGGGGCCAACGTCCTGACTTTC
CASSRQGSGANVLTF